This TCR beta chain was documented in a study of Graves' ophthalmopathy and Graves' hyperthyroidism. General study results and limits: Using 13 signatures, a model distinguished ophthalmopathy from stable hyperthyroidism, reaching 87.88% sensitivity and approximately 80% specificity.

The TCR beta CDR3 regions underwent amplification from RNA transcripts. Following a first-round RT-PCR that used HTBI primers, a second-round multiplex PCR was carried out. TCRdb reanalysed the multiplex PCR reads using MiXCR and keeps one entry per CDR3 protein. Here the sample spans 200,000 to 250,000 distinct CDR3 sequences, about 22% being singletons. CDR3 length: 14 residues. The V gene lost 2 bases and the J gene lost 7 bases, with 15 bases spanning the gap. A remark on this clonotype: The antigen remains unidentified.

This sequence was found in a woman between 45 and 65 years old with Graves' ophthalmopathy. The chain joins TRBV12-3 or TRBV12-4 to TRBJ2-7; a weak D match, TRBD1 (6 bases). The material sequenced was peripheral blood. For the CDR3, the DNA is TGTGCCAGCAGTTTATCCAGGGGTTCCGGGGAGCAGTACTTC. Translating gives CASSLSRGSGEQYF.